This T cell receptor (beta chain) was identified in a study of T cells and Merkel cell carcinoma outcomes. Study-level points and caveats: Merkel cell carcinoma outcomes were reportedly predicted by repertoire and T-cell density.

With regard to this clone: Its antigen is not identified.

Trimming took 6 bases from V and 2 from J, leaving 10 bases between them. The CDR3 is 13 amino acids. Germline V lookup: CDR1 LNHDA, CDR2 SQIVND (reference sequence). The data were produced by immunoSEQ multiplex PCR, yet TCRdb's version contains in-frame clones alone and is incomplete. The sample includes about 15,000 clones, roughly 92% of them seen just once. The source is a human donor with Merkel cell carcinoma. Sequenced material: tumor tissue from Merkel cell carcinoma. The chain has TRBV19 and TRBJ2-5; D tentatively reads TRBD1 or TRBD2 (5 bases each). In DNA, the CDR3 is TGTGCCAGTAGCGGGGACGGGCAAGAGACCCAGTACTTC. Translation: CASSGDGQETQYF.